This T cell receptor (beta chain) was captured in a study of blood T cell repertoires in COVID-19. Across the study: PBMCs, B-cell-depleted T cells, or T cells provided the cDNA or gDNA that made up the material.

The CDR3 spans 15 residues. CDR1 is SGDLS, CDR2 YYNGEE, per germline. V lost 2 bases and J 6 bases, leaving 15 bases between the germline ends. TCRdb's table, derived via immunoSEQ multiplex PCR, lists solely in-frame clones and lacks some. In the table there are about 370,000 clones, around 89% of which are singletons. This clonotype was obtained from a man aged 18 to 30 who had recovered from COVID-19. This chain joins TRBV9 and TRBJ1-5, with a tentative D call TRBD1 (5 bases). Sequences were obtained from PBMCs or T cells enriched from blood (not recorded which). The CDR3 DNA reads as TGTGCCAGCAGCGTTTCAGGGTCGTTAGGTCAGCCCCAGCATTTT. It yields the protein CASSVSGSLGQPQHF.